The text below deals with one T cell receptor (beta chain). Its antigen is as yet unknown. This sample stems from a study of T cell responses to AZD1222 COVID-19 vaccine. Study-wide points: Elevations in Spike-specific TCR breadth and depth followed administration of two AZD1222 doses.

TCRdb keeps only in-frame clones here, not all; method: immunoSEQ multiplex PCR. In the table there are 90,000 to 110,000 clones, approximately 90% of which are singletons. The CDR3 sequence is 13 residues long. The germline V and J ends were trimmed by 0 bases and 8 bases, with 8 bases remaining between them. Germline V lookup: CDR1 MRHNA, CDR2 SNTAGT. The sequenced sample was peripheral blood, obtained on day 0 of AZD1222 vaccination. The chain has TRBV6-4 and TRBJ2-1, with D unresolved. This receptor was taken from an adult in good health. DNA of the CDR3: TGTGCCAGCAGTGACTCGGGCATAGATGAGCAGTTCTTC. Amino acid sequence: CASSDSGIDEQFF.